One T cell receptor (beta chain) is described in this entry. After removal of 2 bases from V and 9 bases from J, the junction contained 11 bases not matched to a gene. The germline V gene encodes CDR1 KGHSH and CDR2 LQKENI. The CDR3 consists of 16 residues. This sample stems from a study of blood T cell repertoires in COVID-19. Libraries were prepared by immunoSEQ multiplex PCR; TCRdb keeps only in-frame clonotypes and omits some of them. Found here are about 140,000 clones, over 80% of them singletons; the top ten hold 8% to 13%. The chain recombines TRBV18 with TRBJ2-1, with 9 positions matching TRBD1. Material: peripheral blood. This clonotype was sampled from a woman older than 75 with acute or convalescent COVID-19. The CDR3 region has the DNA TGTGCCAGCTCACCAGGGGGACAGGGTATGTTAGGTGAGCAGTTCTTC. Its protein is CASSPGGQGMLGEQFF.